The clone carrying this TCR beta chain was observed a few times. The table came from immunoSEQ multiplex PCR; TCRdb's copy has only in-frame clones and leaves some out. The profile covers about 6,000 clones, with under 85% appearing a single time and roughly 18% taken by the ten largest. This entry belongs to a study of preoperative IRX-2 immunotherapy in early breast cancer. Treatment defined: preoperative locoregional IRX-2 cytokine immunotherapy. CDR1 is LNHDA and CDR2 is SQIVND in the germline V gene (reference sequence). With 6 bases clipped from V and 5 bases from J, the junction kept 10 bases outside the gene matches. The CDR3 has 15 residues.

This clonotype originated in a human donor with breast cancer. The sequenced sample was tumor tissue, obtained before IRX-2 immunotherapy. The V call is TRBV19, the J call TRBJ1-5, with TRBD1 identical over 7 bases. Here the CDR3 reads CASRRSGTADQPQHF. In DNA, the CDR3 is TGTGCCAGTAGGCGATCCGGGACAGCAGATCAGCCCCAGCATTTT. Together with reference TRBV19 and TRBJ1-5, the CDR3 gives the full variable domain: DGGITQSPKYLFRKEGQNVTLSCEQNLNHDAMYWYRQDPGQGLRLIYYSQIVNDFQKGDIAEGYSVSREKKESFPLTVTSAQKNPTAFYLCASRRSGTADQPQHFGDGTRLSIL.